The 23 T cell receptor beta chains listed next were all sequenced from one sample in a study of T cell responses to AZD1222 COVID-19 vaccine. This table comes from immunoSEQ multiplex PCR, and its TCRdb copy is limited to in-frame clones, with some not included. The sample has around 160,000 clones, around nine tenths seen once. Sequencing was performed on peripheral blood, taken on day 0 of AZD1222 vaccination. These TCRs come from an adult in good health.

This rearrangement joins TRBV28 to TRBJ1-4; D is unresolved. Trimming stripped 3 bases from V and 7 bases from J, with 12 bases between. The CDR3 length is 14 residues. CDR1 is MDHEN and CDR2 is SYDVKM in the germline V gene. The CDR3 protein is CASSFNSFGEKLFF. In DNA form, the CDR3 reads TGTGCCAGCAGTTTTAACAGTTTCGGTGAAAAACTGTTTTTT.

This chain's CDR3 is CASSIAGRSTDTQYF. The CDR3 DNA reads TGTGCCAGTTCTATAGCGGGGCGAAGCACAGATACGCAGTATTTT. The genes are TRBV19 and TRBJ2-3; 8 nucleotides line up with TRBD2. Per the germline V gene, CDR1 is LNHDA and CDR2 is SQIVND (reference sequence). J was trimmed by 0 bases and V by 8 bases; bases with no gene match: 7. The CDR3 consists of 15 residues.

In DNA form, the CDR3 reads TGTGCCAGCAGCCAAGATCGAGGACTAGCGGTTTACGAGCAGTACTTC. This sequence encodes CASSQDRGLAVYEQYF. This chain links TRBV3-1 (or the pseudogene TRBV3-2) with TRBJ2-7; 10 positions agree with TRBD2. The V gene's germline CDR1 is LGHDT and CDR2 YNNKEL (reference sequence). The CDR3 consists of 16 residues. The V gene end was trimmed by 0 bases and the J gene end by 4 bases; junction bases not matched to a gene: 6.

This clone was found once. The CDR3 DNA reads as TGTGCCAGCAGTTACTCGAATGGCAGGGACACCTTC. This codes for CASSYSNGRDTF. J is TRBJ1-2 and V is TRBV6-5, with a weak D call TRBD1 (5 bases). Trimming removed 0 bases from V and 12 bases from J, with 11 bases in between. The germline CDR1 and CDR2 sequences are MNHEY and SVGAGI. CDR3 size: 12 residues.

The chain has TRBV18 and TRBJ1-1; 7 bases are shared with TRBD1. The CDR3 sequence is 13 residues long. The V segment lost 9 bases and the J segment 1 base; nucleotides outside the gene matches: 5. Germline CDR1 is KGHSH and CDR2 is LQKENI. The CDR3 DNA is TGTGCCAGTCACAGGACAGGGAACACTGAAGCTTTCTTT. It yields the protein CASHRTGNTEAFF.

The genes are TRBV4-1 and TRBJ2-7; unclear D gene. The V and J ends lost 5 bases and 3 bases respectively, with 5 bases between them. The CDR3 spans 11 residues. Germline V gives CDR1 MGHRA, CDR2 YSYEKL. The CDR3 region has the DNA TGCGCCAGCAGCTACAGCTACGAGCAGTACTTC. This encodes CASSYSYEQYF.

The chain uses TRBV29-1 and TRBJ2-5, with a possible D match to TRBD1 (6 bases). Trimming stripped 3 bases from V and 9 bases from J, with 11 bases between. The CDR3 is 11 residues long. Germline values: CDR1 SQVTM, CDR2 ANQGSEA. For the CDR3, the DNA is TGCAGCGTTGAGCAAGGGGGAGCCCAGTACTTC. Translating gives CSVEQGGAQYF.

This chain joins TRBV4-3 and TRBJ1-1; D is unresolved. Germline values: CDR1 LGHNA, CDR2 YSLEER. The germline V and J ends were trimmed by 5 bases and 3 bases, with 13 bases remaining between them. The length of the CDR3 is 14 residues. The CDR3 loop is CASSSRHAHTEAFF. CDR3 in DNA: TGCGCCAGCAGCTCACGGCATGCCCACACTGAAGCTTTCTTT.

The chain carries TRBV7-2 and TRBJ2-2; no clear D gene. CDR1 SGHTA and CDR2 FQGNSA come from the germline V gene. The length of the CDR3 is 14 residues. V lost 1 base to trimming and J lost 7 bases, with 10 bases between them. Here the CDR3 reads CASSLVRNGGELFF. The DNA for the CDR3 is TGTGCCAGCAGCTTAGTTAGGAACGGCGGGGAGCTGTTTTTT.

This sequence joins TRBV28 and TRBJ1-6, with D uncertain. The CDR3 sequence is 14 residues long. The V end was cut by 5 bases, the J end by 6 bases, with 11 bases between. Germline CDR1 and CDR2: MDHEN and SYDVKM. This chain's CDR3 is CASSPLQINSPLHF. The CDR3 DNA sequence: TGTGCCAGCAGTCCTCTCCAAATTAATTCACCCCTCCACTTT.

The chain has TRBV29-1 and TRBJ2-7; no clear D gene. CDR1 is SQVTM, CDR2 ANQGSEA, per germline. This CDR3 has 12 amino acids. V was shortened by 4 bases and J by 4 bases, with 11 bases between the two germline ends. CDR3 nucleotides: TGCAGCGTTGCCATGGTAGGGTACGAGCAGTACTTC. Its translation is CSVAMVGYEQYF.

V is TRBV12-3 or TRBV12-4 and J is TRBJ1-1; no definite D call. Between the trimmed V and J ends, which lost 6 bases and 8 bases, there was a span of 16 bases. The CDR3 length is 13 residues. CDR3 amino acids: CASRPAGTVEAFF. CDR3 sequence (DNA): TGTGCCAGCAGACCGGCGGGCACAGTAGAAGCTTTCTTT.

Here the CDR3 reads CASSMYSSTTYEQYF. The CDR3 nucleotides read TGTGCCAGTAGTATGTATTCCAGTACTACCTACGAGCAGTACTTC. The rearrangement links TRBV19 to TRBJ2-7; D is undetermined. There are 15 residues in the CDR3. Germline lookup yields CDR1 LNHDA and CDR2 SQIVND (reference sequence). V was cut by 3 bases and J by 2 bases, with 14 bases left in between.

In this sample, this clone turned up a few times. This chain uses TRBV27 with TRBJ2-7, with 9 bases matching TRBD1. The CDR3 contains 15 residues. Germline CDR1 MNHEY, CDR2 SMNVEV (reference sequence). Germline trimming cut 7 bases from V and 6 bases from J; bases unmatched to any gene: 13. CDR3 nucleotides: TGTGCCAGCATTTCTCGGGGACAGGGTTTTTTCGAGCAGTACTTC. Translation gives CASISRGQGFFEQYF.

The chain carries TRBV19 and TRBJ2-2; D is unresolved. Trimming stripped 7 bases from V and 1 base from J, with 10 bases between. This CDR3 comprises 14 residues. Germline CDR1 and CDR2: LNHDA and SQIVND (reference sequence). In nucleotides, the CDR3 is TGTGCCAGTAATGATTGGGAGAACACCGGGGAGCTGTTTTTT. Its translation: CASNDWENTGELFF. Filled out from reference TRBV19 and TRBJ2-2, the complete variable domain reads DGGITQSPKYLFRKEGQNVTLSCEQNLNHDAMYWYRQDPGQGLRLIYYSQIVNDFQKGDIAEGYSVSREKKESFPLTVTSAQKNPTAFYLCASNDWENTGELFFGEGSRLTVL.

The rearrangement joins TRBV11-2 to TRBJ2-7; tentatively, D is TRBD1 (6 bases). Germline V gene sequence: CDR1 SGHAT, CDR2 FQNNGV. The germline V and J ends were trimmed by 4 bases and 1 base, with 20 bases remaining between them. The CDR3 is 17 residues long. The CDR3 bases are TGTGCCAGCAGCTCTATAGCCGGGACATCCCCTTCCTACGAGCAGTACTTC. Its protein product is CASSSIAGTSPSYEQYF.

V and J are TRBV28 and TRBJ1-2; 9 bases match TRBD1. Trimming removed 4 bases from V and 8 bases from J; junction bases left unmatched: 14. The germline gives CDR1 MDHEN, CDR2 SYDVKM. The CDR3 is made up of 16 amino acids. DNA for the CDR3: TGTGCCAGCAGTTCAAAGATATACAGGGGGCGCATCGGCTACACCTTC. It specifies CASSSKIYRGRIGYTF.

The chain is built from TRBV29-1 and TRBJ1-2; 7 nucleotides align to TRBD1. The CDR3 covers 11 residues. V shed 5 bases, J shed 8 bases, and the junction held 5 bases outside the gene matches. Per the germline V gene, CDR1 is SQVTM and CDR2 is ANQGSEA. CDR3 in amino acids: CSVPQGYGYTF. CDR3 in DNA: TGCAGCGTTCCACAGGGGTACGGCTACACCTTC. The variable domain in full, with the rest retrieved from reference TRBV29-1 and TRBJ1-2, is SAVISQKPSRDICQRGTSLTIQCQVDSQVTMMFWYRQQPGQSLTLIATANQGSEATYESGFVIDKFPISRPNLTFSTLTVSNMSPEDSSIYLCSVPQGYGYTFGSGTRLTVV.

The chain couples TRBV7-8 to TRBJ1-5, with a tentative D call TRBD1 (5 bases). V dropped 6 bases and J dropped 4 bases, with 10 bases sitting between them. Per germline, CDR1 SGHVS and CDR2 FQNEAQ. There are 13 residues in the CDR3. The CDR3 loop is CASRKDSNQPQHF. CDR3 DNA sequence: TGTGCCAGCAGGAAAGACAGTAATCAGCCCCAGCATTTT.

J is TRBJ1-2 and V is TRBV7-6, with 7 positions matching TRBD1. Losses at the gene ends were 5 bases for V and 5 bases for J; bases not matched to a gene: 11. This CDR3 has 15 residues. Germline-derived CDR1 and CDR2 are SGHVS and FNYEAQ. CDR3 residues: CASSPTPGTDYGYTF. DNA for the CDR3: TGTGCCAGCAGCCCCACGCCCGGGACAGATTATGGCTACACCTTC. Together with reference TRBV7-6 and TRBJ1-2, the CDR3 gives the full variable domain: GAGVSQSPRYKVTKRGQDVALRCDPISGHVSLYWYRQALGQGPEFLTYFNYEAQQDKSGLPNDRFSAERPEGSISTLTIQRTEQRDSAMYRCASSPTPGTDYGYTFGSGTRLTVV.

V and J are TRBV2 and TRBJ2-7, with a tentative D call TRBD1 (5 bases). The germline V gene encodes CDR1 SNHLY and CDR2 FYNNEI. V lost 4 bases and J 9 bases, leaving 16 bases between the germline ends. CDR3 length: 13 amino acids. CDR3 sequence: CASSVDSSQGQYF. The CDR3 nucleotides read TGTGCCAGCAGTGTCGACAGTTCCCAGGGGCAGTACTTC.

V and J are TRBV19 and TRBJ2-7; D is perhaps TRBD1 or TRBD2 (5 bases each). Trimming removed 2 bases from V and 3 bases from J, with 11 bases in between. Germline V lookup: CDR1 LNHDA, CDR2 SQIVND (reference sequence). The CDR3 loop spans 14 amino acids. The CDR3 DNA reads TGTGCCAGTAGTATATGGGGACGGAACTACGAGCAGTACTTC. Translating gives CASSIWGRNYEQYF.

The chain links TRBV3-1 (or the pseudogene TRBV3-2) to TRBJ2-7; TRBD2 agrees at 9 bases. Losses at the gene ends were 0 bases for V and 7 bases for J; bases not matched to a gene: 16. Germline loops: CDR1 LGHDT, CDR2 YNNKEL (reference sequence). The CDR3 contains 18 residues. The CDR3 bases are TGTGCCAGCAGCCAAGATGACCTAAGGCTAGCGGGGAGGGCTGAGCAGTACTTC. It yields the protein CASSQDDLRLAGRAEQYF.